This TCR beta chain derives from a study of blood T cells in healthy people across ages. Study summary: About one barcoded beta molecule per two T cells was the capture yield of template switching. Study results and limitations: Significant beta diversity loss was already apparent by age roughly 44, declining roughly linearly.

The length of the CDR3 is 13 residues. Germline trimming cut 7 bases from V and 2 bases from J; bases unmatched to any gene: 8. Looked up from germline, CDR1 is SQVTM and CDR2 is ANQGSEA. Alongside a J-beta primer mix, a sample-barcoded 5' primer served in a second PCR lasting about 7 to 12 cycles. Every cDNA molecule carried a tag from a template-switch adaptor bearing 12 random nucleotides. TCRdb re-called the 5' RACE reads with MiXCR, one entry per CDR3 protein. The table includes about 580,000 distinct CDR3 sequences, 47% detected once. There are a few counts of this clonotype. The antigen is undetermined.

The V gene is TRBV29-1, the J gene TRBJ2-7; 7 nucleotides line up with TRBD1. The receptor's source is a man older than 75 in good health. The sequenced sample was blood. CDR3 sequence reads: CSARQGPTYEQYF. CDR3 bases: TGCAGCGCCCGACAGGGACCTACCTACGAGCAGTACTTC.